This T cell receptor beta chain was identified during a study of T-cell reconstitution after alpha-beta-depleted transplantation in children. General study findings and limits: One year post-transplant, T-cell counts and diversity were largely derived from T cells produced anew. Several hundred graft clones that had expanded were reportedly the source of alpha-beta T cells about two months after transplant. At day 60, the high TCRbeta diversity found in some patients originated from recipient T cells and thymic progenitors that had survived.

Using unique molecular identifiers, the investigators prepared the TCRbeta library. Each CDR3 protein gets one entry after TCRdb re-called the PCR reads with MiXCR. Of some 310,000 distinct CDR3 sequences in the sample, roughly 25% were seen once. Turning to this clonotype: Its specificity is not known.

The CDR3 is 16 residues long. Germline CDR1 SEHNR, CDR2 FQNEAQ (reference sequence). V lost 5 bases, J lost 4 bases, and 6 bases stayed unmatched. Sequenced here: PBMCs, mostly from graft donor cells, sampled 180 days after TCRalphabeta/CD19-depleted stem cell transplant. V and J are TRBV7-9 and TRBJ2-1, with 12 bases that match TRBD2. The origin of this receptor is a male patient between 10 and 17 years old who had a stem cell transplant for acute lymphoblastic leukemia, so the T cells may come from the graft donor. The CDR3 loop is CASSRRGLAGYNEQFF. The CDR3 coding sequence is TGTGCCAGCAGCCGCAGGGGACTAGCGGGTTACAATGAGCAGTTCTTC.